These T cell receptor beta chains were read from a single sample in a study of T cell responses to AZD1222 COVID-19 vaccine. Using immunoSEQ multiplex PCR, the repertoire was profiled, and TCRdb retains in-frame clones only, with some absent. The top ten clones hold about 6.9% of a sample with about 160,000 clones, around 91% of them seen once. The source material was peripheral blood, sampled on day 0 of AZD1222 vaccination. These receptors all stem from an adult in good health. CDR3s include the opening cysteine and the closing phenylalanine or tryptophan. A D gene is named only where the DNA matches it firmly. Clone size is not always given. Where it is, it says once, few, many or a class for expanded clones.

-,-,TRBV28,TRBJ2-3,TGTGCCAGCAGTTTGGGGGATGGCGGAGATACGCAGTATTTT,CASSLGDGGDTQYF
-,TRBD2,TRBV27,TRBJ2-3,TGTGCCAGCAGACGAAAGCAAGTCCTAGCGGGGGGCCCGGATACGCAGTATTTT,CASRRKQVLAGGPDTQYF
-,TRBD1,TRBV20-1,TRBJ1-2,TGCAGTGCTCAGACAGGGTACGGCTACACCTTC,CSAQTGYGYTF
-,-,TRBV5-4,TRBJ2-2,TGTGCCAGCAGGAAGGCGTCTAGCCCGAACACCGGGGAGCTGTTTTTT,CASRKASSPNTGELFF
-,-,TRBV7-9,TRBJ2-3,TGTGCCAGCAGCTTACAGGGGCGGAGCACAGATACGCAGTATTTT,CASSLQGRSTDTQYF
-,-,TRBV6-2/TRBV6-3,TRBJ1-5,TGTGCCAGCAGTTACTCGTCAGTTCTCAATCAGCCCCAGCATTTT,CASSYSSVLNQPQHF
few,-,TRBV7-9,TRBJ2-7,TGTGCCAGCAGCTTACTCGGATACGAGCAGTACTTC,CASSLLGYEQYF
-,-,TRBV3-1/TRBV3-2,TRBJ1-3,TGTGCCAGCAGAGGGATAGGAAAGTCTGGAAACACCATATATTTT,CASRGIGKSGNTIYF
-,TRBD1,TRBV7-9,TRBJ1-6,TGTGCCAGCAGCTTCGACCCCGGACAGGGTACTTCACCCCTCCACTTT,CASSFDPGQGTSPLHF
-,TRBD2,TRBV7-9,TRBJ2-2,TGTGCCAGCAGCACGCGGGGGGTCTCGAACACCGGGGAGCTGTTTTTT,CASSTRGVSNTGELFF
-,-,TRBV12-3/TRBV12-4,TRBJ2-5,TGTGCCAGCAGTTTTGGGGGTTGGGAGACCCAGTACTTC,CASSFGGWETQYF
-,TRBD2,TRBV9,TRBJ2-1,TGTGCCAGCAGCGTGGGGACTAGCGGCGTTCTCAATGAGCAGTTCTTC,CASSVGTSGVLNEQFF
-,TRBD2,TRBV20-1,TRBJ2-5,TGCAGTGCTAGTAGCGGGGGGGCCCAGGGGGAGACCCAGTACTTC,CSASSGGAQGETQYF
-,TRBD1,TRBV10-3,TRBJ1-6,TGTGCCATCAGAGGACAGGGAGATTCACCCCTCCACTTT,CAIRGQGDSPLHF
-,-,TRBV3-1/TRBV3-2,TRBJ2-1,TGTGCCAGCAGCCAAGATCGACTAGGAGTGGCTGAGCAGTTCTTC,CASSQDRLGVAEQFF
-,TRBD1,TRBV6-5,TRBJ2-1,TGTGCCAGCAGCAGGGGGAGCTCCTACAATGAGCAGTTCTTC,CASSRGSSYNEQFF
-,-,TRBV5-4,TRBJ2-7,TGTGCCAGCAGCTTGGTCCCCTACGAGCAGTACTTC,CASSLVPYEQYF
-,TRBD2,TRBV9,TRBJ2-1,TGTGCCAGCAGCGCGGGACTAGCAGGGGTATTCGATGAGCAGTTCTTC,CASSAGLAGVFDEQFF
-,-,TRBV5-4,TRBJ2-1,TGTGCCAGCAGCCCGCCGGCTAACAATGAGCAGTTCTTC,CASSPPANNEQFF
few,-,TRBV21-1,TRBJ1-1,TGTGCCAGCAGCATTCCTAACGGGGAACTGATGAACACTGAAGCTTTCTTT,CASSIPNGELMNTEAFF
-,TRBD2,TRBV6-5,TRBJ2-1,TGTGCCAGCAGCCGAGCGGGGGGCTCCTACAATGAGCAGTTCTTC,CASSRAGGSYNEQFF
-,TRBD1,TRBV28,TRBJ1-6,TGTGCCAGCACCTTGGGAGGACAGGTCATAAGGGGAGCCCTCCACTTT,CASTLGGQVIRGALHF
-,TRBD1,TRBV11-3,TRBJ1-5,TGTGCCAGCAGCCCGTGGACAGGGCCGATAGATTGTCAGCCCCAGCATTTT,CASSPWTGPIDCQPQHF
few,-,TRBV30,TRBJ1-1,TGTGCGGGGGGACGGGGTTTCACTGAAGCTTTCTTT,CAGGRGFTEAFF
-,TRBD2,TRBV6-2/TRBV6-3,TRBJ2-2,TGTGCCAGCAGTTACGGGGGGGGACGGACCGGGGAGCTGTTTTTT,CASSYGGGRTGELFF
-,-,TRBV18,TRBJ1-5,TGTGCCAGCTCACCAGTCGGCAAGCCCCAGCATTTT,CASSPVGKPQHF
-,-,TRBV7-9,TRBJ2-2,TGTGCCAGCAGTTTTCGACAGTACACCGGGGAGCTGTTTTTT,CASSFRQYTGELFF
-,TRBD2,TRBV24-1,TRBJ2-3,TGTGCCACCAGTGACTCCGGGACTAGCGGGGGGGCGACAGATACGCAGTATTTT,CATSDSGTSGGATDTQYF
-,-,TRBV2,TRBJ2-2,TGTGCCAGCCTCCAGGCAGGGGGGACCGGGGAGCTGTTTTTT,CASLQAGGTGELFF
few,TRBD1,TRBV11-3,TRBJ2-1,TGTGCCAGCAGCTGGATTTCAGGGGGCAATGAGCAGTTCTTC,CASSWISGGNEQFF
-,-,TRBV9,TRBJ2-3,TGTGCCAGCAGCGTAGTTGGGGTGACAGATACGCAGTATTTT,CASSVVGVTDTQYF
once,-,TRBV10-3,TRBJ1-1,TGTGCCATCAGTGTCCCGAACCCCCCTTCGACAGAACCTAACACTGAAGCTTTCTTT,CAISVPNPPSTEPNTEAFF
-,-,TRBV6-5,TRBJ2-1,TGTGCCAGCAGCGGATCCTACAATGAGCAGTTCTTC,CASSGSYNEQFF
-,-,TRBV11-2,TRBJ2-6,TGTGCCAGCAGCGCCCGTGTACAGGGACTCTCTGGGGCCAACGTCCTGACTTTC,CASSARVQGLSGANVLTF
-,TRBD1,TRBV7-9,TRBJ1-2,TGTGCCAGCAGCCAGACGGGACAGGACTATGGCTACACCTTC,CASSQTGQDYGYTF
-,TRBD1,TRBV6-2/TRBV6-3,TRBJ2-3,TGTGCCAGCAGTTATCCTCGTTTAAAGGGGGCTAGCACAGATACGCAGTATTTT,CASSYPRLKGASTDTQYF
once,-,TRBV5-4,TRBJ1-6,TGTGCCAGCAGCTTGGTGCAGGAGGCGAAGAATTCACCCCTCCACTTT,CASSLVQEAKNSPLHF
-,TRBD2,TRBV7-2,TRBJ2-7,TGTGCCAGCAGCTTGATGGCGGGGGGGCCCAACGAGCAGTACTTC,CASSLMAGGPNEQYF
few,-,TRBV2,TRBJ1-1,TGTGCCAGCAGTGTCGGCGGGTTTAACACTGAAGCTTTCTTT,CASSVGGFNTEAFF
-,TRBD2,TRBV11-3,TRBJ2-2,TGTGCCAGCAGCTTAGTCTTTGGTAGCGGGGACACCGGGGAGCTGTTTTTT,CASSLVFGSGDTGELFF
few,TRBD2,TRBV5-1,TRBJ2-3,TGCGCCAGCAGCTTGGTATTTTCCGGGGGGGCCGAAGATACGCAGTATTTT,CASSLVFSGGAEDTQYF
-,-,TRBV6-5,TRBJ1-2,TGTGCCAGCAGTCCCGGGGCCATTGGTGGCTATGGCTACACCTTC,CASSPGAIGGYGYTF
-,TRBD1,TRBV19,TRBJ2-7,TGTGCCAGTAGTCTTCGTGCCCTCGGGACAGGGGGACACTACGAGCAGTACTTC,CASSLRALGTGGHYEQYF
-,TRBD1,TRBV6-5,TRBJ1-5,TGTGCCAGCAGTTACTCCCCAGGGGGATACCAGCCCCAGCATTTT,CASSYSPGGYQPQHF
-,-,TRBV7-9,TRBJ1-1,TGTGCCAGCAGCTTAGCGCGGGACCTAGCCATCGATACTGAAGCTTTCTTT,CASSLARDLAIDTEAFF
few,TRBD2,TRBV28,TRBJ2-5,TGTGCCAGCAGTTCGCCGATACTAGCGGAAAAAGAGACCCAGTACTTC,CASSSPILAEKETQYF
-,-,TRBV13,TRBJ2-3,TGTGCCAGCAGCTTAGGTGCCCGTGAGAGAACCACAGATACGCAGTATTTT,CASSLGARERTTDTQYF
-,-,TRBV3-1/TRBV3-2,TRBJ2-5,TGTGCCAGCAGCCAATGGGGGGAAGAGACCCAGTACTTC,CASSQWGEETQYF
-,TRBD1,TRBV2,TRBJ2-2,TGTGCCACCCAACCCGACAGGGGAGGCGGCACCGGGGAGCTGTTTTTT,CATQPDRGGGTGELFF
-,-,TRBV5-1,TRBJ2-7,TGCGCCAGCAGCTTCACAGGGAGCCCCTACGAGCAGTACTTC,CASSFTGSPYEQYF
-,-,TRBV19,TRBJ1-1,TGTGCCAGTAGTGCCCGGACACACATGAACACTGAAGCTTTCTTT,CASSARTHMNTEAFF
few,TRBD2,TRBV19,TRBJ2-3,TGTGCCAGTAGTACTAGCGGGGGACATCGGGGGGATACGCAGTATTTT,CASSTSGGHRGDTQYF